This is a list of T cell receptor beta chains from one sample in a study of blood T cell repertoires in COVID-19. Clones were sequenced by immunoSEQ multiplex PCR, and TCRdb holds only the in-frame ones, with some missing. The sample includes 150,000 to 200,000 clones, around 80% of them seen just once. The sample comprised peripheral blood. These receptors originate from a woman aged 80 or older with acute or convalescent COVID-19. Both conserved end residues are part of each CDR3. A D gene is named only where the DNA matches it firmly. Clone size, where shown, is once, few, many, or a class for clones that have expanded.

length	V	D	size	J	DNA	CDR3
15	TRBV5-5	TRBD1	-	TRBJ1-2	TGTGCCAGCAGCAGGGAGGACAGGGTTGGTCTTGGCTACACCTTC	CASSREDRVGLGYTF
15	TRBV4-1	-	-	TRBJ1-1	TGCGCCAGCAGCCAACCCCGAGCGGGTTTCAGTGAAGCTTTCTTT	CASSQPRAGFSEAFF
15	TRBV7-8	TRBD1	-	TRBJ1-4	TGTGCCAGCAGCCTGATGACAGGGGGGGATGAAAAACTGTTTTTT	CASSLMTGGDEKLFF
14	TRBV6-6	-	-	TRBJ2-1	TGTGCCAGCAGAGTCATTGGGGCTCGGAATGAGCAGTTCTTC	CASRVIGARNEQFF
16	TRBV4-1	TRBD2	-	TRBJ2-1	TGCGCCAGCAGCCAGGAGCCTAGCGGGTTGTACAATGAGCAGTTCTTC	CASSQEPSGLYNEQFF
15	TRBV5-1	-	-	TRBJ2-1	TGCGCCAGCAGCCCTACAGGTTCCTCCTACAATGAGCAGTTCTTC	CASSPTGSSYNEQFF
12	TRBV7-9	-	-	TRBJ2-7	TGTGCCAGCAGCTTAGAGGCGCCGGGGCAGTACTTC	CASSLEAPGQYF
13	TRBV29-1	-	-	TRBJ1-1	TGCAGCACGCGACAGACTTCCCACACTGAAGCTTTCTTT	CSTRQTSHTEAFF
12	TRBV12-3/TRBV12-4	-	once	TRBJ1-1	TGTGCCAGCGGATTCCGACAGATTGAAGCTTTCTTT	CASGFRQIEAFF
15	TRBV7-2	TRBD2	-	TRBJ2-1	TGTGCCAGCAGCCTGACTAGCGGGGCCTACAATGAGCAGTTCTTC	CASSLTSGAYNEQFF
14	TRBV25-1	-	-	TRBJ1-4	TGTGCCACTCGTGGCAGGGGCCGGGATGAAAAACTGTTTTTT	CATRGRGRDEKLFF
16	TRBV4-2	-	-	TRBJ1-1	TGTGCCAGCAGCCAAGTAATAACGAGGGCCGGCACTGAAGCTTTCTTT	CASSQVITRAGTEAFF
12	TRBV7-9	-	few	TRBJ2-7	TGTGCCAGCAGCCCCATGGCTTACGAGCAGTACTTC	CASSPMAYEQYF
18	TRBV7-9	-	-	TRBJ2-5	TGTGCCAGCAGCTTATCCCCAGGGGGGCCCCGTAACGGAAAGACCCAGTACTTC	CASSLSPGGPRNGKTQYF
16	TRBV7-9	TRBD2	-	TRBJ2-3	TGTGCCAGCAGCTTAGATAGCGGGAGGGGCACAGATACGCAGTATTTT	CASSLDSGRGTDTQYF
13	TRBV6-5	TRBD2	-	TRBJ2-7	TGTGCCAGCAGCAGGACTAGTATGAGCGAGCAGTACTTC	CASSRTSMSEQYF
19	TRBV7-9	TRBD1	-	TRBJ2-1	TGTGCCAGCAGCCGTATGGGATGGACAGAACAGGGGGCTATCGGTGAGCAGTTCTTC	CASSRMGWTEQGAIGEQFF
13	TRBV5-1	-	few	TRBJ1-2	TGCGCCAGCAGCCTCTCAGGGTACTATGGCTACACCTTC	CASSLSGYYGYTF
15	TRBV18	-	-	TRBJ1-5	TGTGCCAGCTCACCAGGACCGGGAGGCAATCAGCCCCAGCATTTT	CASSPGPGGNQPQHF
13	TRBV27	-	-	TRBJ2-1	TGTGCCAGCACCGGACAGCCTGGAAATGAGCAGTTCTTC	CASTGQPGNEQFF
17	TRBV19	TRBD2	once	TRBJ2-1	TGTGCCAGTAGGCCGCCGGGACTAGCGGGGTCACACAATGAGCAGTTCTTC	CASRPPGLAGSHNEQFF
16	TRBV27	TRBD1	-	TRBJ1-6	TGTGCCAGCAGTTCATCAGGGGGCTCCTATAATTCACCCCTCCACTTT	CASSSSGGSYNSPLHF
14	TRBV5-1	-	once	TRBJ1-4	TGCGCCAGCAGCTTGCGGCAGGGCAATGAAAAACTGTTTTTT	CASSLRQGNEKLFF
12	TRBV5-1	TRBD1	-	TRBJ2-2	TGCGCCAGCAGGTGGGACAGCGGGGAGCTGTTTTTT	CASRWDSGELFF
16	TRBV7-2	TRBD2	-	TRBJ2-3	TGTGCCAGCAGCCCCCGACTAGCGGGAGGAACAGATACGCAGTATTTT	CASSPRLAGGTDTQYF
14	TRBV5-1	-	-	TRBJ1-2	TGCGCCAGCAGCTTGCTATCCGGGGTAATTGGCTACACCTTC	CASSLLSGVIGYTF
14	TRBV6-6	TRBD2	-	TRBJ2-7	TGTGCCAGCAGCCCCCCTAGCGGGAGCAACGAGCAGTACTTC	CASSPPSGSNEQYF
15	TRBV27	-	-	TRBJ1-1	TGTGCCAGCAGCTTATGGGGGCTGGGGCACGGTGAAGCTTTCTTT	CASSLWGLGHGEAFF
20	TRBV3-1/TRBV3-2	TRBD1	-	TRBJ2-6	TGTGCCAGCAGCCAAGCTTTGGGGGACAGGGGGCAAACTGGGGCCAACGTCCTGACTTTC	CASSQALGDRGQTGANVLTF
15	TRBV5-6	TRBD1	large	TRBJ2-2	TGTGCCAGCAGCTTGGGACAGGGGGACACCGGGGAGCTGTTTTTT	CASSLGQGDTGELFF
15	TRBV30	-	-	TRBJ1-2	TGTGCCTGGGGAAAAATTGACGGGATCCGCTATGGCTACACCTTC	CAWGKIDGIRYGYTF
15	TRBV7-8	-	-	TRBJ2-7	TGTGCCAGCAGCTTCAGGGAAGAAATCTCCTACGAGCAGTACTTC	CASSFREEISYEQYF
14	TRBV29-1	-	-	TRBJ2-4	TGCAGCGTTGAGGCCCCAGGGAGGAAGGACATTCAGTACTTC	CSVEAPGRKDIQYF
15	TRBV11-2	TRBD1	few	TRBJ2-7	TGTGCCAGCAGCCGAGGGACAGGGAGTGTTTACGAGCAGTACTTC	CASSRGTGSVYEQYF
16	TRBV9	TRBD2	-	TRBJ2-3	TGTGCCAGCAGCTCTTTTGCGGGAGGCGGAGCAGATACGCAGTATTTT	CASSSFAGGGADTQYF
11	TRBV5-1	-	-	TRBJ2-1	TGCGCCAGCAGCGAGGAATTTGAGCAGTTCTTC	CASSEEFEQFF